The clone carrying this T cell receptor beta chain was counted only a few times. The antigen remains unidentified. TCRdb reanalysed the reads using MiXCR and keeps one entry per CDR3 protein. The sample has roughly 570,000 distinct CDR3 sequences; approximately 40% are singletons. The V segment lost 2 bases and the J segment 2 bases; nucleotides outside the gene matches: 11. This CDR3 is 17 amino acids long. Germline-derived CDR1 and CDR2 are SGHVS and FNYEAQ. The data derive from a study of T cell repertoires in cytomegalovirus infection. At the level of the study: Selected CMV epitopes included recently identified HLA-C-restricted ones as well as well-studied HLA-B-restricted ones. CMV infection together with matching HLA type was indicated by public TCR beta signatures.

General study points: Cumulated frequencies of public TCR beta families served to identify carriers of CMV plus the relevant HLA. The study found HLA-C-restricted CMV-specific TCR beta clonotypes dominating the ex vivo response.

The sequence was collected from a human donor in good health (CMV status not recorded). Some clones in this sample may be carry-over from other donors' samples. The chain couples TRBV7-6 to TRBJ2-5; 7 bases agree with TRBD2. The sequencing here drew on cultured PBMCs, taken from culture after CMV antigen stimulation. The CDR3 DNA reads TGTGCCAGCAGCTTAAGGTGGAGGGAGGGAGTGCAAGAGACCCAGTACTTC. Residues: CASSLRWREGVQETQYF.